This is a list of T cell receptor beta chains from one sample in a study of shared clonotypes between healthy human individuals. Assay: immunoSEQ multiplex PCR; the TCRdb copy retains only in-frame clones and omits some. The sample records about 2,500,000 clones, around 94% being singletons. The material sequenced was naive CD4+ T cells sorted from blood. The receptors originated from a young man in good health. The CDR3 runs from the conserved cysteine through the conserved F or W. Fields, in order: V gene, J gene, D gene, clone size, CDR3 DNA, CDR3 protein. D genes are given only for firm matches. Clone size is not always given. Where it is, it says once, few, many or a class for expanded clones.

TRBV19	TRBJ1-5	-	-	TGTGCCAGTAGGCGGACAGATAGCAATCAGCCCCAGCATTTT	CASRRTDSNQPQHF
TRBV4-1	TRBJ2-7	-	-	TGCGCCAGCAGCCAAGTAGGCCAGGGGATTTCTACCTACGAGCAGTACTTC	CASSQVGQGISTYEQYF
TRBV7-2	TRBJ1-2	-	-	TGTGCCAGCAGCTTAGGGGGCGGCAGTGGCTACACCTTC	CASSLGGGSGYTF
TRBV5-1	TRBJ2-4	-	-	TGCGCCAGCAGCTTGGATGAGGTATCCAAAAACATTCAGTACTTC	CASSLDEVSKNIQYF
TRBV7-6	TRBJ2-5	-	-	TGTGCCAGCAGCTCTCGAGGGGAGACCCAGTACTTC	CASSSRGETQYF
TRBV11-2	TRBJ2-2	-	-	TGTGCCAGCAGCTTTGGAGAGGCCGGGGAGCTGTTTTTT	CASSFGEAGELFF
TRBV9	TRBJ1-6	-	few	TGTGCCAGCAGCCCCGGACCTGAAAATTCACCCCTCCACTTT	CASSPGPENSPLHF
TRBV6-1	TRBJ1-5	-	-	TGTGCCAGCAGTGGGGGAATGGAAGTCAATCAGCCCCAGCATTTT	CASSGGMEVNQPQHF
TRBV27	TRBJ2-5	-	-	TGTGCCAGCAGTTTATTAGGTGTCGTAGGGGGGGAGACCCAGTACTTC	CASSLLGVVGGETQYF
TRBV6-6	TRBJ2-7	TRBD1	-	TGTGCCAGCAGAAGAACAACAGGGGGATTCGTGCCCGAGCAGTACTTC	CASRRTTGGFVPEQYF
TRBV18	TRBJ2-1	-	-	TGTGCCAGCTCACAAGGACTACTCAGTGAGCAGTTCTTC	CASSQGLLSEQFF
TRBV28	TRBJ1-2	-	-	TGTGCCAGCAGTTTTACTTCCTATGGCTACACCTTC	CASSFTSYGYTF
TRBV5-1	TRBJ1-1	TRBD1	-	TGCGCCAGCAGCTCGCGGACAGGGGGAAGCACAAGTATGAACACTGAAGCTTTCTTT	CASSSRTGGSTSMNTEAFF
TRBV6-4	TRBJ2-1	TRBD1	-	TGTGCCAGCAGTGACCAGGGGGCAAACAATGAGCAGTTCTTC	CASSDQGANNEQFF
TRBV9	TRBJ1-1	-	-	TGTGCCAGCAGCGCCTATGGAGCCTCTTACACTGAAGCTTTCTTT	CASSAYGASYTEAFF
TRBV5-5	TRBJ2-2	TRBD1	-	TGTGCCAGCAGCCAACCGGGACAGCCGAACACCGGGGAGCTGTTTTTT	CASSQPGQPNTGELFF
TRBV7-9	TRBJ1-4	-	few	TGTGCCAGCAGCTCAGGACAGCAACCTAATGAAAAACTGTTTTTT	CASSSGQQPNEKLFF
TRBV5-6	TRBJ2-1	-	-	TGTGCCAGCAGCTTTTTGTCCTCCAATGAGCAGTTCTTC	CASSFLSSNEQFF
TRBV6-5	TRBJ1-3	-	once	TGTGCCCTGGGCGGGCTGCACACCATATATTTT	CALGGLHTIYF
TRBV6-5	TRBJ1-3	TRBD1	-	TGTGCCAGCAGACGGGACAGCTCTGGAAACACCATATATTTT	CASRRDSSGNTIYF
TRBV5-5	TRBJ1-2	-	-	TGTGCCAGCAGTATGGACAGTTATGGCTACACCTTC	CASSMDSYGYTF
TRBV19	TRBJ2-5	-	-	TGTGCCAGTAGTATCGACAGCAGCCAAGAGACCCAGTACTTC	CASSIDSSQETQYF
TRBV9	TRBJ1-4	-	-	TGTGCCAGCAGCGCACGAGGGGGGGGCGCTGAAAAACTGTTTTTT	CASSARGGGAEKLFF
TRBV6-5	TRBJ1-2	-	-	TGTGCCAGCAGTTTCGGACAGAAATATGGCTACACCTTC	CASSFGQKYGYTF
TRBV30	TRBJ2-7	TRBD1	-	TGTGCCTGGAAGTTAGAGACAGGGGAATACGAGCAGTACTTC	CAWKLETGEYEQYF
TRBV11-1	TRBJ2-7	-	-	TGTGCCAGCAGCCAATCCGGGGACATATATTACGAGCAGTACTTC	CASSQSGDIYYEQYF
TRBV27	TRBJ2-7	-	-	TGTGCCAGCAGATCTCTGGGACAAGTCTCCTACGAGCAGTACTTC	CASRSLGQVSYEQYF
TRBV2	TRBJ1-5	-	-	TGTGCCAGCAGTGATCACCTCGGGCGAAAATATAGCAATCAGCCCCAGCATTTT	CASSDHLGRKYSNQPQHF
TRBV18	TRBJ1-2	-	-	TGTGCCAGCTCACCACCGGCACAGCTCCTTAACTATGGCTACACCTTC	CASSPPAQLLNYGYTF
TRBV23-1	TRBJ1-5	-	-	TGCGCCAGCAGTCGCCGTCTAATTAATCAGCCCCAGCATTTT	CASSRRLINQPQHF
TRBV1	TRBJ2-6	-	-	TGCACCAGCAGCCAAGGTAGCGGGAGCCTCTCTGGGGCCAACGTCCTGACTTTC	CTSSQGSGSLSGANVLTF
TRBV11-2	TRBJ2-7	-	-	TGTGCCAGCAGCTTCCGGGCAGGTCGGACCTACGAGCAGTACTTC	CASSFRAGRTYEQYF
TRBV5-1	TRBJ1-1	-	-	TGCGCCAGCAGCCCGCAGGGGAACACTGAAGCTTTCTTT	CASSPQGNTEAFF
TRBV5-1	TRBJ2-6	-	few	TGCGCCAGCAGCTTGAGCTCTGGGGCCAACGTCCTGACTTTC	CASSLSSGANVLTF
TRBV19	TRBJ1-1	TRBD1	-	TGTGCCAGCTGGGACAGGTCCCTCAACACTGAAGCTTTCTTT	CASWDRSLNTEAFF